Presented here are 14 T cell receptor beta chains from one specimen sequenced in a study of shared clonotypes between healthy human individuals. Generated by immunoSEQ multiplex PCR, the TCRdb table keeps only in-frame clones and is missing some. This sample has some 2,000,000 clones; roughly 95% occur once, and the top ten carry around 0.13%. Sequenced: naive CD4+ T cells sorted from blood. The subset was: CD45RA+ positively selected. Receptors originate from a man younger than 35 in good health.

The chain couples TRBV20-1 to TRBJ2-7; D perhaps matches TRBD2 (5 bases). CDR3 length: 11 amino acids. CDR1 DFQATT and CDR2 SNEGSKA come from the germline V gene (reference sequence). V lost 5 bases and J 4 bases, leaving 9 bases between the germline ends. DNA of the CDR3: TGCAGTGCTCAACTAGAGTACGAGCAGTACTTC. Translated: CSAQLEYEQYF.

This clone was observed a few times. DNA for the CDR3: TGTGCCAGCGGGGACAGGGCGGAAAAACTGTTTTTT. Its translation is CASGDRAEKLFF. The V call is TRBV2, the J call TRBJ1-4; TRBD1 matches 9 bases. CDR1 is SNHLY, CDR2 FYNNEI, per germline. Unmatched junction bases numbered 3, after V lost 8 bases and J lost 8 bases. The CDR3 consists of 12 residues.

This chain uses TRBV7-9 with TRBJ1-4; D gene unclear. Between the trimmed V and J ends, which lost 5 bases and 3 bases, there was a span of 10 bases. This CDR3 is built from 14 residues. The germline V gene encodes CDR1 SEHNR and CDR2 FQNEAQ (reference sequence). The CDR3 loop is CASSKGSANEKLFF. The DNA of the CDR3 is TGTGCCAGCAGCAAAGGGTCGGCTAATGAAAAACTGTTTTTT.

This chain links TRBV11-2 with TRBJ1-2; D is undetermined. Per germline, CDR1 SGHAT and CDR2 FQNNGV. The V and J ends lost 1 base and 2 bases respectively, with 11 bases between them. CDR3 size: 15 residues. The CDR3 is CASSLGAQENYGYTF. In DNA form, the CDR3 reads TGTGCCAGCAGCTTAGGGGCGCAAGAAAACTATGGCTACACCTTC.

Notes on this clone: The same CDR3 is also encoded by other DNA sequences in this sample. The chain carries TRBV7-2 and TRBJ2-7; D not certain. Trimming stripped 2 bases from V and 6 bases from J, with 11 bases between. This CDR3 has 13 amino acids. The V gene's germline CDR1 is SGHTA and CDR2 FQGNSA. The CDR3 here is CASSLPSLSEQYF. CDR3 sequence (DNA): TGTGCCAGCAGCTTACCCTCGCTTTCCGAGCAGTACTTC.

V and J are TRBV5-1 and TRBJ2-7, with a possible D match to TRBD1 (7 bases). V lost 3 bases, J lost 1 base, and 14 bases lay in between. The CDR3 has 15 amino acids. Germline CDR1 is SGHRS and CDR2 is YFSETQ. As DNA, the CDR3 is TGCGCCAGCAGCTGGGCCGCAGGGGGGTCCTACGAGCAGTACTTC. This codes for CASSWAAGGSYEQYF.

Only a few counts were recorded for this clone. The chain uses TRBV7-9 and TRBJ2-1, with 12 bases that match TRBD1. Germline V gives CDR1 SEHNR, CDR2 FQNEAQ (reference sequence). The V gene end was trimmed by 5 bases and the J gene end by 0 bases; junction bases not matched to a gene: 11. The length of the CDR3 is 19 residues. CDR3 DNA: TGTGCCAGCAGCCGCACCGGGACAGGGGGCCCAAGCTCCTACAATGAGCAGTTCTTC. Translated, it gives CASSRTGTGGPSSYNEQFF.

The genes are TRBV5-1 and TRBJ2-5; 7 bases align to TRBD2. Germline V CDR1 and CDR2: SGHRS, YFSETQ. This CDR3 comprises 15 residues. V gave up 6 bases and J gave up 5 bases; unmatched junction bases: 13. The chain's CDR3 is CASMIGGSFLETQYF. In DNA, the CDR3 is TGCGCCAGCATGATAGGCGGGAGCTTTTTGGAGACCCAGTACTTC.

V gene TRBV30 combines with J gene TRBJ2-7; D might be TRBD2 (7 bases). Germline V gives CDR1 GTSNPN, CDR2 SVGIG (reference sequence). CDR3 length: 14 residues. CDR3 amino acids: CAGNPGGLSYEQYF. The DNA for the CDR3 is TGTGCGGGGAACCCCGGGGGGCTTAGCTACGAGCAGTACTTC.

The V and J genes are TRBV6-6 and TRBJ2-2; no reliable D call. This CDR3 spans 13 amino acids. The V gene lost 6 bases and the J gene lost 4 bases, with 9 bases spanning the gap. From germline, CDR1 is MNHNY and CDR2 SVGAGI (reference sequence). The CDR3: CASSEVPTGELFF. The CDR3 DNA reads TGTGCCAGCAGCGAGGTTCCCACCGGGGAGCTGTTTTTT.

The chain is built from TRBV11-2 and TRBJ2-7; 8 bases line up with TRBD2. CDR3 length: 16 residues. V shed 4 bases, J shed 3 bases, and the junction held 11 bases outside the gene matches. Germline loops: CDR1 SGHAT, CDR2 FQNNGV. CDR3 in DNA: TGTGCCAGCAGCTCCGGGAGCGGGAGTCCTCACTACGAGCAGTACTTC. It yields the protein CASSSGSGSPHYEQYF.

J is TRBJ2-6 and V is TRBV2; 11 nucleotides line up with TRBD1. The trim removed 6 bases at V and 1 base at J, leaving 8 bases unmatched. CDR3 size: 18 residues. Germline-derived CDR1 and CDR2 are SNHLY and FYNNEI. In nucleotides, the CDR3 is TGTGCCAGCAGGAGCATGGACAGGGGGCTTTCTGGGGCCAACGTCCTGACTTTC. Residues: CASRSMDRGLSGANVLTF.

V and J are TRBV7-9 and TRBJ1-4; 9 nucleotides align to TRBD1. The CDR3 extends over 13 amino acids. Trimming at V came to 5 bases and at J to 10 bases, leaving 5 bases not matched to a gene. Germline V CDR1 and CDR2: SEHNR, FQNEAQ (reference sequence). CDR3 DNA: TGTGCCAGCAGCCCGGGACAGGGAAGAAAACTGTTTTTT. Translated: CASSPGQGRKLFF.

The CDR3 region has the DNA TGTGCCAGCAGCTCGACTGGGGTCTACGAGCAGTACTTC. It codes for CASSSTGVYEQYF. The V gene is TRBV5-4, the J gene TRBJ2-7; D gene ambiguous. The CDR3 has 13 amino acids. The germline V gene encodes CDR1 SGHNT and CDR2 YYREEE (reference sequence). Deletions cut 3 bases from V and 3 bases from J, with 10 bases between.